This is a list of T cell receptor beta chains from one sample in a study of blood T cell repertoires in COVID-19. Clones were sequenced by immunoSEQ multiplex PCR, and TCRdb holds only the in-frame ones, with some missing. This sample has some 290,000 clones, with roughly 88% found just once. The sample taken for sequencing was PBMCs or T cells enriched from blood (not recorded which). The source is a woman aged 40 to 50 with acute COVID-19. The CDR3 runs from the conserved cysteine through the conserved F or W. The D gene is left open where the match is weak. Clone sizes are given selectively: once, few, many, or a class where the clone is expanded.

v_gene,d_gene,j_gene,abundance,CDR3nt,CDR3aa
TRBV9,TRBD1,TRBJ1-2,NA,TGTGCCAGCAGCCCTCGACAGGGCTACTATGGCTACACCTTC,CASSPRQGYYGYTF
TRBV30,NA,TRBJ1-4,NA,TGTGCCTGGAGTCCCCGGAGGGGGGGAGAAAAACTGTTTTTT,CAWSPRRGGEKLFF
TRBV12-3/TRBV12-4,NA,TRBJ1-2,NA,TGTGCCAGCAGTTTGAACAGGGCTACACGCTACACCTTC,CASSLNRATRYTF
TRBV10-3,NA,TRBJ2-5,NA,TGTGCCATCGGACACTTGGGGTTTGGAGAGACCCAGTACTTC,CAIGHLGFGETQYF
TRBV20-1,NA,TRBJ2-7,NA,TGCAGTGCTAGAATAACTTATCAGCAGTACTTC,CSARITYQQYF
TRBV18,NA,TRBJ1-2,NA,TGTGCCAGCTCACGAATTGTGGGGAGAGCTAACTATGGCTACACCTTC,CASSRIVGRANYGYTF
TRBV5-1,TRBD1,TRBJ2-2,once,TGCGCCAGCAGCCTCGACAGGGTGGGCACCGGGGAGCTGTTTTTT,CASSLDRVGTGELFF
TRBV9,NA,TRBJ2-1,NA,TGTGCCAGCAGCACACGTTCTAGAGGGAATGAGCAGTTCTTC,CASSTRSRGNEQFF
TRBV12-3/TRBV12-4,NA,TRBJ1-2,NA,TGTGCCAGCAGTTTGGAGCCCTATGGCTACACCTTC,CASSLEPYGYTF
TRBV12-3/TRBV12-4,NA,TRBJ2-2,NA,TGTGCCAGCAGTTTCGGTTCCGGGGAGCTGTTTTTT,CASSFGSGELFF
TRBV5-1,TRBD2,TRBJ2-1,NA,TGCGCCAGCAGCTTAGACTCGCCAGCGGGGAATGAGCAGTTCTTC,CASSLDSPAGNEQFF
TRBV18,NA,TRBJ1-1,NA,TGTGCCAGCTCACCGTCGGGAGATGAAGCTTTCTTT,CASSPSGDEAFF
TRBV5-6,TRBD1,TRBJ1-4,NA,TGTGCCAGCAGGTTGACAGGGGATGGAGAAAAACTGTTTTTT,CASRLTGDGEKLFF
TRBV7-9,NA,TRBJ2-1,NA,TGTGCCAGCAGCTCGATCGGGGAAAGGAATGAGCAGTTCTTC,CASSSIGERNEQFF
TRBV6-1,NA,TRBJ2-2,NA,TGTGCCAGCAGTGAAAGGGACAAGAACACCGGGGAGCTGTTTTTT,CASSERDKNTGELFF
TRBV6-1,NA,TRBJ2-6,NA,TGTGCCAGCAGTGAATACAACTCTGGGGCCAACGTCCTGACTTTC,CASSEYNSGANVLTF
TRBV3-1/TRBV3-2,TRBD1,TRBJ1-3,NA,TGTGCCAGCAGCCAAGTGGGGACAGGAAGAAACACCATATATTTT,CASSQVGTGRNTIYF
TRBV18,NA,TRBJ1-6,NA,TGTGCCAGCTCACCACGGGCCGACAGGAATTCACCCCTCCACTTT,CASSPRADRNSPLHF
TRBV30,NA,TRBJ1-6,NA,TGTGCCTGGAGTGTTAAATATTCACCCCTCCACTTT,CAWSVKYSPLHF
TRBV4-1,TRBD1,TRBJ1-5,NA,TGCGCCAGCAGCCTACGACAGGGGGGACAGCCCCAGCATTTT,CASSLRQGGQPQHF
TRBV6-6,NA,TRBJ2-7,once,TGTGCCAGCAGGAGGACACAAGATGATTCCTACGAGCAGTACTTC,CASRRTQDDSYEQYF
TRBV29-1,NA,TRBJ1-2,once,TGCAGCGTTGACGGCAGGGGAGCTCCCAACTATGGCTACACCTTC,CSVDGRGAPNYGYTF
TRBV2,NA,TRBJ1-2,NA,TGTGCCAGCAAATTGGTGACAGGACACTACACCTTC,CASKLVTGHYTF
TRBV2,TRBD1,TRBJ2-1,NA,TGTGCCAGCAGTGAAGAGGGGACAGGGGCGGATGAGCAGTTCTTC,CASSEEGTGADEQFF
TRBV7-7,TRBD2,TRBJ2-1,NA,TGTGCTAGCAGCTTAGAACCAGCGGGAGGGTCCAATGAGCAGTTCTTC,CASSLEPAGGSNEQFF
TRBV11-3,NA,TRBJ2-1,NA,TGTGCCAGCAGCTTCGATCGTTTGAGGAATGAGCAGTTCTTC,CASSFDRLRNEQFF
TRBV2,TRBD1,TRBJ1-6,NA,TGTGCCAGCAGTATAAGGGACAGGGGTAATTCACCCCTCCACTTT,CASSIRDRGNSPLHF
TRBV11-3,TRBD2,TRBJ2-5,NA,TGTGCCAGCAGCTCGGGACTAGCGGGGGGAGAGACCCAGTACTTC,CASSSGLAGGETQYF